This T cell receptor beta chain was recorded in a study of technical replicates of blood from a handful of donors. Trimming cost V 3 bases and J 1 base, with 10 bases left between them. Germline V gene sequence: CDR1 SEHNR, CDR2 FQNEAQ (reference sequence). The CDR3 runs to 15 residues. Repertoires were generated with immunoSEQ multiplex PCR, while TCRdb's copy carries only in-frame clones and drops some. The table shows 60,000 or so clones, with more than 95% occurring only once. The rearrangement uses TRBV7-9 and TRBJ1-3, with D unclear. The sample consisted of T cells isolated from PBMCs. This clonotype was sampled from a human donor in good health. The CDR3 DNA reads TGTGCCAGCAGCTTTCCAGGTCATTCTGGAAACACCATATATTTT. It specifies CASSFPGHSGNTIYF. Full variable domain (outside the CDR3, taken from reference TRBV7-9 and TRBJ1-3): DTGVSQNPRHKITKRGQNVTFRCDPISEHNRLYWYRQTLGQGPEFLTYFQNEAQLEKSRLLSDRFSAERPKGSFSTLEIQRTEQGDSAMYLCASSFPGHSGNTIYFGEGSWLTVV.